The 11 T cell receptor beta chains presented below share a single source sample, sequenced in a study of blood T cell repertoires in COVID-19. Generated by immunoSEQ multiplex PCR, the TCRdb table keeps only in-frame clones and is missing some. The sample carries some 150,000 clones, around 81% recorded once. Sequencing was carried out using peripheral blood. These receptors all stem from a human donor in a cohort sampled during active COVID-19.

This chain joins TRBV5-1 and TRBJ2-7; 10 nucleotides match TRBD2. Germline V gene sequence: CDR1 SGHRS, CDR2 YFSETQ. The CDR3 spans 16 residues. J gave up 1 base and V 4 bases, and 8 bases lay outside the gene matches. The CDR3 nucleotides read TGCGCCAGCAGCCTCGGTAGCGGGGGGCCTTCCTACGAGCAGTACTTC. Its translation is CASSLGSGGPSYEQYF. Together with reference TRBV5-1 and TRBJ2-7, the CDR3 gives the full variable domain: KAGVTQTPRYLIKTRGQQVTLSCSPISGHRSVSWYQQTPGQGLQFLFEYFSETQRNKGNFPGRFSGRQFSNSRSEMNVSTLELGDSALYLCASSLGSGGPSYEQYFGPGTRLTVT.

The V gene is TRBV29-1, the J gene TRBJ1-2, with no clear D. The CDR3 covers 14 residues. Germline loops: CDR1 SQVTM, CDR2 ANQGSEA. V lost 6 bases to trimming and J lost 7 bases, with 21 bases between them. The CDR3 bases are TGCAGCGTCCCATCGACTCAACTCTCTAGTGGCTACACCTTC. Amino acid sequence: CSVPSTQLSSGYTF. The full variable domain, with the rest looked up from reference TRBV29-1 and TRBJ1-2, is SAVISQKPSRDICQRGTSLTIQCQVDSQVTMMFWYRQQPGQSLTLIATANQGSEATYESGFVIDKFPISRPNLTFSTLTVSNMSPEDSSIYLCSVPSTQLSSGYTFGSGTRLTVV.

The chain links TRBV4-2 to TRBJ1-2; unclear D gene. The CDR3 runs to 13 residues. Germline CDR1 is LGHNA and CDR2 is YNFKEQ. Trimming left V 0 bases short and J 8 bases short, with 10 bases between. This CDR3 is CASSQDLREGYTF. CDR3 DNA: TGTGCCAGCAGCCAAGATCTTCGCGAGGGCTACACCTTC.

J is TRBJ2-1 and V is TRBV10-3; TRBD2 matches 8 bases. Germline V CDR1 and CDR2: ENHRY, SYGVKD. The length of the CDR3 is 19 residues. V was pared by 6 bases and J by 0 bases, with 16 bases of the junction left unmatched. CDR3 sequence: CAIRGSRSSGGGSYNEQFF. The CDR3, as DNA: TGTGCCATCAGGGGATCTAGATCCTCGGGGGGGGGCTCCTACAATGAGCAGTTCTTC.

The CDR3 region is CASSQDSTGSQPQHF. The CDR3 region has the DNA TGTGCCAGCAGCCAAGATTCAACAGGGAGTCAGCCCCAGCATTTT. This chain joins TRBV3-1 (or the pseudogene TRBV3-2) and TRBJ1-5, with D possibly TRBD1 on 6 matching bases. The germline V and J ends were trimmed by 0 bases and 6 bases, with 12 bases remaining between them. The CDR3 length is 15 residues. Germline CDR1 reads LGHDT; CDR2 reads YNNKEL (reference sequence).

The rearrangement uses TRBV19 and TRBJ1-5, with a possible D match to TRBD1 (6 bases). Germline-derived CDR1 and CDR2 are LNHDA and SQIVND (reference sequence). This CDR3 comprises 15 residues. The V end lost 5 bases, the J end lost 6 bases, and 17 bases lay between the germline ends. CDR3 sequence: CASSARGGMTQPQHF. The CDR3 bases are TGTGCCAGTAGTGCCAGGGGAGGGATGACTCAGCCCCAGCATTTT.

This clone was detected ten times or more. The rearrangement uses TRBV6-5 and TRBJ2-3, with D unclear. Germline V lookup: CDR1 MNHEY, CDR2 SVGAGI. The CDR3 totals 15 residues. V was trimmed by 7 bases and J by 0 bases, leaving 14 bases between them. This CDR3 reads CASTESGTSTDTQYF. CDR3 bases: TGTGCCAGCACCGAATCGGGTACAAGCACAGATACGCAGTATTTT.

The chain joins TRBV7-9 to TRBJ2-2; the D gene is possibly TRBD1 (6 bases). The CDR3 spans 16 residues. Trimming shortened V by 4 bases and J by 4 bases, and 16 bases separated the two germline ends. Germline V gene data show CDR1 as SEHNR and CDR2 as FQNEAQ (reference sequence). In nucleotides, the CDR3 is TGTGCCAGCAGCTCTCAGGGGTTGGTAGGCACCGGGGAGCTGTTTTTT. Its translation: CASSSQGLVGTGELFF.

This clone has a single count. This rearrangement joins TRBV19 to TRBJ1-2; D not certain. CDR1 is LNHDA, CDR2 SQIVND, per germline (reference sequence). The V gene lost 3 bases and the J gene lost 6 bases, with 17 bases spanning the gap. The CDR3 runs to 15 residues. The DNA for the CDR3 is TGTGCCAGTAGTATTTCGCCAGCACGAGGTAATGGCTACACCTTC. Amino acid sequence: CASSISPARGNGYTF.

The J gene is TRBJ1-4, the V gene TRBV4-1; no reliable D call. V shed 5 bases and J shed 6 bases, with 13 bases lying between them. The CDR3 loop spans 14 amino acids. CDR1 is MGHRA, CDR2 YSYEKL, per germline. The CDR3 bases are TGCGCCAGCAGCGCGGGAAAAAGGGATGAAAAACTGTTTTTT. The encoded protein is CASSAGKRDEKLFF.

Only a few counts were recorded for this clone. The chain is built from TRBV6-4 and TRBJ2-1; a weak D match, TRBD2 (6 bases). V dropped 0 bases and J dropped 13 bases, with 13 bases sitting between them. Germline V lookup: CDR1 MRHNA, CDR2 SNTAGT. The CDR3 runs to 13 residues. The CDR3 nucleotides are TGTGCCAGCAGTGACTCCTGGGACTCTCCCCAGTTCTTC. Its translation: CASSDSWDSPQFF.